The 29 T cell receptor beta chains below all came from one sample that was sequenced in a study of CD8+ T cells in alopecia areata. Extracted RNA was reverse transcribed into cDNA, the sequencing template. TCRdb's table, derived via immunoSEQ multiplex PCR, lists solely in-frame clones and lacks some. Among approximately 65,000 clones, around half were seen once, and the ten largest hold about 15%. The source was CD8+ T cells sorted from blood, collected at week 0. These receptors originate from a human donor with alopecia areata.

The genes are TRBV11-2 and TRBJ2-7; D may be TRBD1 (5 bases). Trimming pared 0 bases from V and 2 bases from J, leaving 11 bases between. CDR1 is SGHAT and CDR2 is FQNNGV in the germline V gene. The CDR3 has 15 amino acids. The CDR3 loop reads CASSLESTGAYEQYF. The CDR3, as DNA: TGTGCCAGCAGCTTAGAAAGTACAGGAGCCTACGAGCAGTACTTC.

This chain connects TRBV4-1 to TRBJ2-5; 14 bases align to TRBD2. With V trimmed by 4 bases and J by 4 bases, 2 bases remained unmatched. Germline CDR1 reads MGHRA; CDR2 reads YSYEKL. The CDR3 has 15 residues. CDR3 nucleotides: TGCGCCAGCAGCCTCGGGACTAGCGGGAGAGAGACCCAGTACTTC. Translation gives CASSLGTSGRETQYF.

V is TRBV20-1 and J is TRBJ1-1; no firm D call. Trimming removed 3 bases at V and 0 bases at J, with 2 bases between. Germline V gene sequence: CDR1 DFQATT, CDR2 SNEGSKA (reference sequence). The CDR3 runs 11 residues. CDR3 sequence: CSASVNTEAFF. In DNA form, the CDR3 reads TGCAGTGCTAGTGTGAACACTGAAGCTTTCTTT.

The chain couples TRBV7-9 to TRBJ1-2, with D tentatively TRBD1 (6 bases). Germline CDR1 SEHNR, CDR2 FQNEAQ (reference sequence). CDR3 length: 15 residues. V was pared by 4 bases and J by 3 bases, with 15 bases between. CDR3 sequence reads: CASSYAATGYYGYTF. The CDR3 coding sequence is TGTGCCAGCAGCTACGCCGCAACAGGGTACTATGGCTACACCTTC.

The chain carries TRBV5-1 and TRBJ1-1, with 10 bases aligning to TRBD1. Looked up from germline, CDR1 is SGHRS and CDR2 is YFSETQ. V shed 4 bases and J 2 bases; nucleotides not matched to a gene: 2. The CDR3 contains 14 residues. The CDR3 loop reads CASSKTGGNTEAFF. The DNA of the CDR3 is TGCGCCAGCAGCAAGACAGGGGGCAACACTGAAGCTTTCTTT.

This rearrangement joins TRBV12-5 to TRBJ2-5; D is perhaps TRBD1 or TRBD2 (5 bases each). The CDR3 totals 14 residues. With 7 bases removed from V and 5 bases from J, the gap between germline ends came to 17 bases. Germline V lookup: CDR1 LGHNT, CDR2 FRNRAP. The CDR3 protein is CASAQWGTGETQYF. The CDR3 DNA reads as TGTGCTAGTGCCCAGTGGGGGACGGGGGAGACCCAGTACTTC.

The chain combines TRBV27 with TRBJ2-5; 9 bases map to TRBD2. The V and J ends lost 2 bases and 5 bases, in that order; junction bases with no gene match: 6. Looked up from germline, CDR1 is MNHEY and CDR2 is SMNVEV (reference sequence). There are 15 residues in the CDR3. CDR3 protein: CASSLGASGMETQYF. For the CDR3, the DNA is TGTGCCAGCAGTTTAGGAGCTAGCGGGATGGAGACCCAGTACTTC.

The chain recombines TRBV10-2 with TRBJ1-1; 7 nucleotides agree with TRBD1. CDR1 is WSHSY and CDR2 is SAAADI in the germline V gene. Losses at the gene ends were 2 bases for V and 6 bases for J; bases not matched to a gene: 9. There are 15 residues in the CDR3. The chain's CDR3 is CASSEQRGPKAEAFF. CDR3 sequence (DNA): TGCGCCAGCAGTGAGCAGAGGGGGCCCAAGGCTGAAGCTTTCTTT.

The CDR3 sequence: CASSTGKRQPQHF. The DNA of the CDR3 is TGTGCCAGTAGTACAGGGAAGCGGCAGCCCCAGCATTTT. The chain recombines TRBV19 with TRBJ1-5, with a possible D match to TRBD1 (5 bases). Germline loops: CDR1 LNHDA, CDR2 SQIVND (reference sequence). The CDR3 loop spans 13 amino acids. V was cut by 4 bases and J by 7 bases, with 11 bases left in between.

The CDR3, as DNA: TGCAGCGTTGTACGGGAGGCCGGGACTAGCGGTCAAGAGACCCAGTACTTC. Translating gives CSVVREAGTSGQETQYF. The chain links TRBV29-1 to TRBJ2-5; 11 positions match TRBD2. Germline CDR1 SQVTM, CDR2 ANQGSEA. V shed 4 bases and J 2 bases; nucleotides not matched to a gene: 12. CDR3 length: 17 amino acids.

This clone has more than one count but fewer than ten. The CDR3 DNA follows: TGTGCCAGCAGCGTAGCGGCTAGTTCCTACGAGCAGTACTTC. Protein sequence: CASSVAASSYEQYF. The chain has TRBV9 and TRBJ2-7; the D is unclear. V gave up 0 bases and J gave up 1 base, with 8 bases separating them. Germline V gene sequence: CDR1 SGDLS, CDR2 YYNGEE. The CDR3 consists of 14 residues.

The table lists this clone with a few counts. This sequence joins TRBV29-1 and TRBJ2-1, with D possibly matching TRBD2 (5 bases). V was pared by 6 bases and J by 9 bases, with 12 bases between. CDR1 and CDR2 from the germline V gene are SQVTM and ANQGSEA. The CDR3 is made up of 11 amino acids. This chain's CDR3 is CSVGRGPEQFF. DNA for the CDR3: TGCAGCGTGGGTCGCGGGCCTGAGCAGTTCTTC.

This chain links TRBV27 with TRBJ2-7; 7 bases map to TRBD2. Trimming at V came to 5 bases and at J to 6 bases, leaving 10 bases not matched to a gene. CDR1 is MNHEY and CDR2 is SMNVEV in the germline V gene (reference sequence). The CDR3 sequence is 14 residues long. This chain's CDR3 is CASSAGRGSGEQYF. The CDR3 nucleotides are TGTGCCAGCAGTGCCGGGCGCGGGAGCGGCGAGCAGTACTTC.

The rearrangement links TRBV25-1 to TRBJ1-5; D is unclear. This CDR3 comprises 15 residues. Germline lookup yields CDR1 MGHDK and CDR2 SYGVNS. V was pared by 7 bases and J by 2 bases, with 15 bases between. CDR3 nucleotide sequence: TGTGCCAGCACCAGAAAGGGAAGTCGCAATCAGCCCCAGCATTTT. Translated: CASTRKGSRNQPQHF.

This clone was seen repeatedly, ten times or more. The chain couples TRBV27 to TRBJ2-5, with D possibly matching TRBD1 (6 bases). Germline V gene lookup returns CDR1 MNHEY and CDR2 SMNVEV (reference sequence). This CDR3 has 16 amino acids. Trimming left V 2 bases short and J 1 base short, with 14 bases between. DNA for the CDR3: TGTGCCAGCAGTTTACTAGGTTTCAGGGGCCAAGAGACCCAGTACTTC. Translated, it gives CASSLLGFRGQETQYF.

V and J are TRBV7-8 and TRBJ2-5; 9 bases align to TRBD1. The CDR3 totals 14 residues. Per the germline V gene, CDR1 is SGHVS and CDR2 is FQNEAQ. V trimming: 5 bases; J trimming: 4 bases; junction bases outside the gene matches: 5. The CDR3 region has the DNA TGTGCCAGCAGCCCAGGGACAGGGCGAGAGACCCAGTACTTC. This encodes CASSPGTGRETQYF.

The rearrangement joins TRBV25-1 to TRBJ2-6; 7 nucleotides align to TRBD1. The CDR3 contains 15 residues. The germline CDR1 and CDR2 sequences are MGHDK and SYGVNS. The junction had 10 bases not matched to a gene; V was cut back by 4 bases and J by 10 bases. The CDR3 sequence: CASSAYRDSANVLTF. In DNA form, the CDR3 reads TGTGCCAGCAGTGCGTACCGGGACAGTGCGAACGTCCTGACTTTC.

This chain uses TRBV7-9 with TRBJ1-2, with D unresolved. Germline CDR1 SEHNR, CDR2 FQNEAQ (reference sequence). V lost 5 bases, J lost 2 bases, and 12 bases lay in between. The CDR3 runs 14 residues. CDR3 protein: CASSPKTVNYGYTF. The CDR3, as DNA: TGTGCCAGCAGCCCGAAGACGGTGAACTATGGCTACACCTTC.

A few counts support this clone. This chain links TRBV6-5 with TRBJ2-7; D unresolved. Germline values: CDR1 MNHEY, CDR2 SVGAGI. This CDR3 region has 13 residues. The CDR3 sequence is CALSPRSSYEQYF. The CDR3 DNA reads as TGTGCTCTGAGTCCGAGGAGCTCCTACGAGCAGTACTTC.

The V gene is TRBV6-5, the J gene TRBJ2-1; D possibly corresponds to TRBD1 (6 bases). V was pared by 2 bases and J by 7 bases, with 12 bases between. Germline lookup yields CDR1 MNHEY and CDR2 SVGAGI. CDR3 length equals 14 residues. The CDR3 sequence: CASSYATGQNEQFF. The CDR3 region has the DNA TGTGCCAGCAGTTACGCCACAGGGCAGAATGAGCAGTTCTTC.

The chain employs TRBV4-1 and TRBJ2-4, with D tentatively TRBD2 (5 bases). The germline V gene has CDR1 MGHRA and CDR2 YSYEKL. Trimming pared 4 bases from V and 2 bases from J, leaving 30 bases between. The CDR3 length is 21 residues. CDR3 residues: CASSPSGSGVVKAHPKNIQYF. The CDR3 nucleotides are TGCGCCAGCAGCCCCTCGGGATCCGGGGTCGTAAAGGCACACCCCAAAAACATTCAGTACTTC.

The sample holds many counts of this clone. This chain joins TRBV4-2 and TRBJ2-5; D remains unclear. From germline, CDR1 is LGHNA and CDR2 YNFKEQ. V lost 0 bases and J lost 8, with 7 bases in between. This CDR3 comprises 12 residues. CDR3 protein: CASSQDRLTQYF. CDR3 nucleotide sequence: TGTGCCAGCAGCCAAGACAGGTTAACCCAGTACTTC.

The V call is TRBV9, the J call TRBJ2-5; a possible D gene is TRBD2 (5 bases). The length of the CDR3 is 17 residues. CDR1 and CDR2 (germline): SGDLS, YYNGEE. Between the trimmed V and J ends, which lost 0 bases and 5 bases, there was a span of 20 bases. The CDR3 coding sequence is TGTGCCAGCAGCGTAGGCCTTAGCCCTCTATCGGGGGAGACCCAGTACTTC. Its translation: CASSVGLSPLSGETQYF.

The V call is TRBV30, the J call TRBJ2-7; D is unclear. Germline V gene lookup returns CDR1 GTSNPN and CDR2 SVGIG (reference sequence). The CDR3 extends over 12 amino acids. The ends were cut back, 1 base at V and 6 bases at J, with 10 bases in the middle. CDR3 in amino acids: CAWSAPSFEQYF. CDR3 coding DNA: TGTGCCTGGAGTGCCCCTTCGTTCGAGCAGTACTTC.

V usage is TRBV2 and J usage is TRBJ2-7; TRBD1 might be the D (6 bases). Trimming stripped 5 bases from V and 2 bases from J, with 7 bases between. The CDR3 has 12 amino acids. In germline, CDR1 is SNHLY, CDR2 FYNNEI. As DNA, the CDR3 is TGTGCCAGCAGTCAGGGGCCCTACGAGCAGTACTTC. Translating gives CASSQGPYEQYF.

The V call is TRBV4-1, the J call TRBJ2-5; D possibly corresponds to TRBD2 (5 bases). Germline V gene sequence: CDR1 MGHRA, CDR2 YSYEKL. Trimming removed 4 bases from V and 0 bases from J, with 9 bases in between. CDR3 length: 14 amino acids. Here the CDR3 reads CASSRGSYQETQYF. The CDR3 nucleotides are TGCGCCAGCAGCCGCGGGTCGTACCAAGAGACCCAGTACTTC.

The chain combines TRBV9 with TRBJ2-1; D unclear. Trimming removed 3 bases from V and 13 bases from J, with 5 bases in between. Germline V lookup: CDR1 SGDLS, CDR2 YYNGEE. This CDR3 region has 9 residues. The CDR3 loop is CASSECQFF. The DNA of the CDR3 is TGTGCCAGCAGCGAGTGCCAGTTCTTC.

The chain employs TRBV5-4 and TRBJ2-5; the D call may be TRBD1 or TRBD2 (5 bases each). This CDR3 comprises 14 residues. The germline CDR1 and CDR2 sequences are SGHNT and YYREEE (reference sequence). Trimming took off 4 bases at V and 9 bases at J, with 19 bases between the two ends. CDR3 loop: CASSDGHLGRPQYF. Here the CDR3 DNA reads TGTGCCAGCAGCGACGGACACTTAGGGAGACCCCAGTACTTC.

The chain combines TRBV9 with TRBJ2-7, with 7 bases fitting TRBD2. CDR3 length equals 13 residues. CDR1 is SGDLS, CDR2 YYNGEE, per germline. V lost 3 bases, J lost 7 bases, and 7 bases stayed unmatched. The CDR3 region is CASSDSGREEQYF. The CDR3 DNA sequence: TGTGCCAGCAGCGATTCAGGGAGGGAAGAGCAGTACTTC.